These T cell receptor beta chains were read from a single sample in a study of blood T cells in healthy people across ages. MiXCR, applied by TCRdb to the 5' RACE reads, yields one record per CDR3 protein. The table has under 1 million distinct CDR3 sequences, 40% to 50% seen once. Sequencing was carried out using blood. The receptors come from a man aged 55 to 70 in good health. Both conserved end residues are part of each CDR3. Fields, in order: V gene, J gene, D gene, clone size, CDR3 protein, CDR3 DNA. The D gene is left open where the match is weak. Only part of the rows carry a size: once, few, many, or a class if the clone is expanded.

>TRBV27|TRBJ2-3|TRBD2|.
CASSWGNSGGIYLSTDTQYF
TGTGCCAGCAGTTGGGGGAATAGCGGGGGAATATATTTAAGCACAGATACGCAGTATTTT
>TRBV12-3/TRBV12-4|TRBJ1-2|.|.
CASSLRTRGSGYTF
TGTGCCAGCAGTTTAAGGACAAGGGGCTCTGGCTACACCTTC
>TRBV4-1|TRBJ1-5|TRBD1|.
CASSPTGTGRFRGNQPQHF
TGCGCCAGCAGCCCAACCGGGACAGGGCGCTTCAGGGGTAATCAGCCCCAGCATTTT
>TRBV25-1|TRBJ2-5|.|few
CASRDPAAQYF
TGTGCCAGCAGAGATCCAGCGGCCCAGTACTTC
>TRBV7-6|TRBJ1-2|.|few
CASSVDTVSPGYTF
TGTGCCAGCAGCGTAGATACAGTCTCTCCCGGCTACACCTTC
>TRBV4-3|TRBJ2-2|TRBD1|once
CASSPDRGWDTGELFF
TGCGCCAGCAGCCCCGACAGGGGGTGGGACACCGGGGAGCTGTTTTTT
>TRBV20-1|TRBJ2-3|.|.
CSARGGGKADTQYF
TGCAGTGCTAGAGGCGGCGGGAAGGCAGATACGCAGTATTTT
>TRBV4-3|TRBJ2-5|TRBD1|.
CASSQEGRGRETQYF
TGCGCCAGCAGCCAAGAGGGCAGGGGGCGAGAGACCCAGTACTTC
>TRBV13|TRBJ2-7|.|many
CASSLGPRDYEQYF
TGTGCCAGCAGCTTAGGCCCTCGGGACTACGAGCAGTACTTC
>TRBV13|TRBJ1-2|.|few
CASSLGRTTGNYGYTF
TGTGCCAGCAGCTTAGGCCGAACGACGGGAAACTATGGCTACACCTTC
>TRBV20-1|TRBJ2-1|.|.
CSARIPDRDGYEQFF
TGCAGTGCTAGGATCCCCGACCGGGACGGCTATGAGCAGTTCTTC
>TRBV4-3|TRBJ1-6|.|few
CASSQDYTVPPHF
TGCGCCAGCAGTCAAGATTATACTGTGCCCCCCCACTTT
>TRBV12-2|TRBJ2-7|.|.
CASRLPGHTTRHSYEQYF
TGTGCAAGTCGCTTACCGGGACACACCACCCGGCACTCCTACGAGCAGTACTTC
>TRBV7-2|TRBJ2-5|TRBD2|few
CASSTSGGGETQYF
TGTGCCAGCAGCACTAGCGGGGGCGGGGAGACCCAGTACTTC
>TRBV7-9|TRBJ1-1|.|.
CASSLGSGQAFF
TGTGCCAGCAGCTTAGGATCAGGGCAAGCTTTCTTT
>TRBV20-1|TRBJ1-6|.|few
CSARDIEDSPLHF
TGCAGTGCTAGAGATATTGAGGATTCACCCCTCCACTTT
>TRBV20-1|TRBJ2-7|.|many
CSATVGQQISYEQYF
TGCAGTGCTACCGTAGGACAGCAGATCTCCTACGAGCAGTACTTC
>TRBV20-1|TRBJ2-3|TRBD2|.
CSARDRGGGSTDTQYF
TGCAGTGCTAGAGATAGGGGCGGGGGGAGCACAGATACGCAGTATTTT
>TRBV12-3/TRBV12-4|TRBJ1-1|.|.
CASNYLNTEAFF
TGTGCCAGCAACTACTTGAACACTGAAGCTTTCTTT
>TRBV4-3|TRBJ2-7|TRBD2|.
CASSPELARGYEQYF
TGCGCCAGCAGCCCAGAACTAGCGAGAGGTTACGAGCAGTACTTC
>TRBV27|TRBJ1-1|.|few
CASSLGQTMNTEAFF
TGTGCCAGCAGTTTAGGGCAAACTATGAACACTGAAGCTTTCTTT
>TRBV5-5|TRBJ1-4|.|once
CASSLNGRATNEKLFF
TGTGCCAGCAGCTTGAACGGTAGAGCAACTAATGAAAAACTGTTTTTT
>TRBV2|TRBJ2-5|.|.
CASSLMGAQYF
TGTGCCAGCAGTTTGATGGGGGCCCAGTACTTC
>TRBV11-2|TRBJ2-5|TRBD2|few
CASGLRLAGEYNEQYF
TGTGCCAGCGGCTTAAGGCTAGCGGGGGAATACAATGAGCAGTACTTC
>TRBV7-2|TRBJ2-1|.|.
CASSLSTGGMGVREQFF
TGTGCCAGCAGCTTATCTACCGGTGGGATGGGGGTCCGGGAGCAGTTCTTC
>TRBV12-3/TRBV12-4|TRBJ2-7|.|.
CASSVASVSYEQYF
TGTGCCAGCAGTGTAGCTAGCGTCAGCTACGAGCAGTACTTC
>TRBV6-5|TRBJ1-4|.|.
CASSRAVTNEKLFF
TGTGCCAGCTCCCGGGCAGTAACTAATGAAAAACTGTTTTTT
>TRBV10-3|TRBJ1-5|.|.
CAISAGGIGNQPQHF
TGTGCCATCAGTGCTGGCGGGATCGGCAATCAGCCCCAGCATTTT
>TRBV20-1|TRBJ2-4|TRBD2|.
CSASGGGLAKNIQYF
TGCAGTGCTAGCGGGGGGGGTCTAGCCAAAAACATTCAGTACTTC
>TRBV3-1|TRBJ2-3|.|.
CASSQDLQDDTQYF
TGTGCCAGCAGCCAAGATCTTCAGGATGATACGCAGTATTTT
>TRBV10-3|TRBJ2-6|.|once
CAIRVGGVTSGANVLTF
TGTGCCATCAGGGTGGGCGGGGTTACTTCTGGGGCCAACGTCCTGACTTTC
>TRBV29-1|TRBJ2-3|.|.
CSVSGSTDTQYF
TGCAGCGTCTCAGGGAGCACAGATACGCAGTATTTT
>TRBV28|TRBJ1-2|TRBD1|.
CASSFRRGLPWHTF
TGTGCCAGCAGTTTTCGAAGGGGGCTGCCGTGGCACACCTTC
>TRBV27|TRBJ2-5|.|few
CASSIGGSQETQYF
TGTGCCAGCAGCATCGGGGGTTCCCAAGAGACCCAGTACTTC
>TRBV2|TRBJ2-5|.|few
CASTGTASETQYF
TGTGCCAGCACCGGGACTGCAAGCGAGACCCAGTACTTC
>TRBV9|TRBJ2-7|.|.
CASSPWGGHSDEQYF
TGTGCCAGCAGCCCATGGGGGGGGCACTCCGACGAGCAGTACTTC
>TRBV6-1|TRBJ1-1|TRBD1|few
CASSASTGTTEAFF
TGTGCCAGCAGTGCTTCGACAGGGACCACTGAAGCTTTCTTT
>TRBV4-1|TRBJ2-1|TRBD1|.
CASSQDRAGGGEQFF
TGCGCCAGCAGCCAAGATCGGGCAGGGGGTGGTGAGCAGTTCTTC
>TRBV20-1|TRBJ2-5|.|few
CSARDDHQETQYF
TGCAGTGCTAGAGATGACCACCAAGAGACCCAGTACTTC
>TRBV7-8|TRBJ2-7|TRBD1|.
CASSFGQGSLSEQYF
TGTGCCAGCAGCTTCGGACAGGGATCATTGTCCGAGCAGTACTTC
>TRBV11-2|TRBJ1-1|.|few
CASSLVVVGMNTEAFF
TGTGCCAGCAGCTTAGTGGTCGTCGGTATGAACACTGAAGCTTTCTTT
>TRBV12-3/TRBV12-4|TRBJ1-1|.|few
CASSLGAGGTTEAFF
TGTGCCAGCAGTTTAGGGGCCGGGGGGACCACTGAAGCTTTCTTT
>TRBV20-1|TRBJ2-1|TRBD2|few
CSARGTDPQRLAGITNSYNEQFF
TGCAGTGCTAGAGGGACGGACCCTCAGCGACTAGCGGGGATAACGAACTCCTACAATGAGCAGTTCTTC
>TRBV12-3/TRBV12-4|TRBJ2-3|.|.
CASSLGGVQFTDTQYF
TGTGCCAGCAGTTTAGGAGGGGTGCAGTTCACAGATACGCAGTATTTT
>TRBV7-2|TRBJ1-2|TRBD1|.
CASSPRQGIYGYTF
TGTGCCAGCAGCCCCCGACAGGGAATCTATGGCTACACCTTC
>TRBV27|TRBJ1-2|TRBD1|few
CASSYRDSNYGYTF
TGTGCCAGCAGTTACCGGGACAGCAACTATGGCTACACCTTC
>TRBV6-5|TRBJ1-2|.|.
CASSPVLNYGYTF
TGTGCCAGCAGTCCGGTGCTAAACTATGGCTACACCTTC
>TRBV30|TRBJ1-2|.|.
CAWSVHRRGGGYTF
TGTGCCTGGAGTGTACATCGGAGGGGAGGAGGCTACACCTTC
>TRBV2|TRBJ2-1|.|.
CATYASRAPAGEQFF
TGTGCCACCTACGCGTCGCGGGCACCCGCGGGGGAGCAGTTCTTC
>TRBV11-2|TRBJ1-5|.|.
CASSLGDNNQPQHF
TGTGCCAGCAGCTTAGGGGACAACAATCAGCCCCAGCATTTT
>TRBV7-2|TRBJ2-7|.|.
CASSPQVASTLYEQYF
TGTGCCAGCAGTCCCCAAGTCGCTTCGACCCTCTACGAGCAGTACTTC
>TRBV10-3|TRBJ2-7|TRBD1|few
CATTGQVHEQYF
TGTGCCACTACGGGACAGGTCCACGAGCAGTACTTC
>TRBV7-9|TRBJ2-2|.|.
CASTPDGTGELFF
TGTGCCAGCACCCCCGACGGGACCGGGGAGCTGTTTTTT
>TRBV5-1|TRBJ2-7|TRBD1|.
CASYLGGTGPYEQYF
TGCGCCAGCTACCTAGGAGGGACAGGGCCCTACGAGCAGTACTTC